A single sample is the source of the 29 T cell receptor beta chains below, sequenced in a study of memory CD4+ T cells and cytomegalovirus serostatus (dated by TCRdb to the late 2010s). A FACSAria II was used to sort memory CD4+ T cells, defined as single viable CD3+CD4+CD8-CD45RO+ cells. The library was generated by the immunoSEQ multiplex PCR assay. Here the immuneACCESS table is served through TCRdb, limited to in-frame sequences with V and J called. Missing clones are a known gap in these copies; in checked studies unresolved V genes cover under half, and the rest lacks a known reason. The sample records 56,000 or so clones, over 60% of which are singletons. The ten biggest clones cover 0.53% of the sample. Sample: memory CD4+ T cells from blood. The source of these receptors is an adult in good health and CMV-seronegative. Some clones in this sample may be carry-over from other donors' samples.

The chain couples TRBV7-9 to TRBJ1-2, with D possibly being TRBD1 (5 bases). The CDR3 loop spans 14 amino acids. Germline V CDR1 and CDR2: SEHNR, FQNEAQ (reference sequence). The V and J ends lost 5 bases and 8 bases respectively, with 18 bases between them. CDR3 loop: CASSRQTVAGGYTF. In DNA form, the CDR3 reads TGTGCCAGCAGCCGACAGACAGTCGCGGGGGGCTACACCTTC.

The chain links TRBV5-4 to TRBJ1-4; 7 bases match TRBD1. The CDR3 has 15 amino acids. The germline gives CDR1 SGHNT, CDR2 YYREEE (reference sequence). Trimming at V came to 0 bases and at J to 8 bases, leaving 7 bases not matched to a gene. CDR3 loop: CASSLERQGREKLFF. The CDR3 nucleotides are TGTGCCAGCAGCTTGGAGCGACAGGGTCGCGAAAAACTGTTTTTT.

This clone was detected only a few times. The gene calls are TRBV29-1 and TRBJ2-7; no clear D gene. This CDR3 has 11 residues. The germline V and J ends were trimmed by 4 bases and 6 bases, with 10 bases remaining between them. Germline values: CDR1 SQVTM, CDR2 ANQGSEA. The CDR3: CSVGSPGEQYF. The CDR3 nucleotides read TGCAGCGTTGGCTCCCCCGGCGAGCAGTACTTC.

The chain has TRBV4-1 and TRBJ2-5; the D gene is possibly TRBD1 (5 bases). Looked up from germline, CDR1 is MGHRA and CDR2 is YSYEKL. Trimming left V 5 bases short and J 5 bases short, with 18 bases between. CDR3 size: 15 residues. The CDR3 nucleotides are TGCGCCAGCAGCTCCGGACAACCCATCGGGGAGACCCAGTACTTC. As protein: CASSSGQPIGETQYF.

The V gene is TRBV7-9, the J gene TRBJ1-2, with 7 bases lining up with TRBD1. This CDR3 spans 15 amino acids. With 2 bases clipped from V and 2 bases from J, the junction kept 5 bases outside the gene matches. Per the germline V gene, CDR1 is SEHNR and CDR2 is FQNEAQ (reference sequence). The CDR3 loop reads CASSLLQGQNYGYTF. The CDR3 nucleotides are TGTGCCAGCAGCTTATTACAGGGGCAAAACTATGGCTACACCTTC.

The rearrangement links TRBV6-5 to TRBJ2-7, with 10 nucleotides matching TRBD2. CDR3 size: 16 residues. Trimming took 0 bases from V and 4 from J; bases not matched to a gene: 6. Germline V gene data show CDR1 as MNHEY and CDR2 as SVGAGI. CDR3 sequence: CASSYSSASGRYEQYF. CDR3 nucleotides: TGTGCCAGCAGTTACTCTTCGGCTAGCGGGAGATACGAGCAGTACTTC.

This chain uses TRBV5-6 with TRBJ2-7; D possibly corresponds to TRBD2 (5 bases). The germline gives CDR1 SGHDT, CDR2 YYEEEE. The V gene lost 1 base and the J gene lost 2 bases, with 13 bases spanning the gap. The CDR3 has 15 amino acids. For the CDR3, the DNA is TGTGCCAGCAGCTTGTCTAGCCTCTTCGCCTACGAGCAGTACTTC. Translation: CASSLSSLFAYEQYF.

In DNA form, the CDR3 reads TGTGCCAGCAGCTTTGGGATAGCGGGGGTCGCAGATACGCAGTATTTT. Protein sequence: CASSFGIAGVADTQYF. V gene TRBV7-9 combines with J gene TRBJ2-3, with 9 bases aligning to TRBD2. Per germline, CDR1 SEHNR and CDR2 FQNEAQ (reference sequence). The CDR3 is 16 residues long. The ends lost 3 bases at V and 4 bases at J; junction bases unmatched: 8.

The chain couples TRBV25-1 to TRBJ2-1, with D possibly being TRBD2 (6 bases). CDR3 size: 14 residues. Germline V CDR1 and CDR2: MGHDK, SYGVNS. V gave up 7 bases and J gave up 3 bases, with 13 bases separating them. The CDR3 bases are TGTGCCAGCACCACCGGGACTCTCTACAATGAGCAGTTCTTC. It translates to CASTTGTLYNEQFF. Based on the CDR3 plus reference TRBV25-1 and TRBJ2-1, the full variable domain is EADIYQTPRYLVIGTGKKITLECSQTMGHDKMYWYQQDPGMELHLIHYSYGVNSTEKGDLSSESTVSRIRTEHFPLTLESARPSHTSQYLCASTTGTLYNEQFFGPGTRLTVL.

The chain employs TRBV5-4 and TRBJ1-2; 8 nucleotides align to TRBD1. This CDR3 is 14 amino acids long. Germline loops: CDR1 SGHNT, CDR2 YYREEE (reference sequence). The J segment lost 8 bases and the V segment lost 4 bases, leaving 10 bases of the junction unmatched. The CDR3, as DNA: TGTGCCAGCAGCCCCGGGGACAGGCGGGGAGGCTACACCTTC. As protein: CASSPGDRRGGYTF.

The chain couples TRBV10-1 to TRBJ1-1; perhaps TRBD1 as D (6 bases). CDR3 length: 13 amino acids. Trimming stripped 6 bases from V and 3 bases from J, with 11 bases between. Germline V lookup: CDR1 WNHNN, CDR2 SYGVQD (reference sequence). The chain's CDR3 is CASRMDSDTEAFF. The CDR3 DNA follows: TGCGCCAGCAGAATGGACAGTGACACTGAAGCTTTCTTT.

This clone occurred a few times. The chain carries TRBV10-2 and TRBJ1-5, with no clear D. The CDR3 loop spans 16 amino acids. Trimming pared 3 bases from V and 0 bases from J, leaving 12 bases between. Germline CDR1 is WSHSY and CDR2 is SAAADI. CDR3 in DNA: TGCGCCAGCAGTGAAGGAGGGCTCTATAGCAATCAGCCCCAGCATTTT. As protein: CASSEGGLYSNQPQHF.

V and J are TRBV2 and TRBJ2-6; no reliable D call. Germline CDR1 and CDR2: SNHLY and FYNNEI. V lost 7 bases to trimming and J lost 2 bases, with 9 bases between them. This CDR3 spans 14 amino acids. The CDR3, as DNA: TGTGCCAGCAAAAGGGAAGCTGGGGCCAACGTCCTGACTTTC. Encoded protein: CASKREAGANVLTF.

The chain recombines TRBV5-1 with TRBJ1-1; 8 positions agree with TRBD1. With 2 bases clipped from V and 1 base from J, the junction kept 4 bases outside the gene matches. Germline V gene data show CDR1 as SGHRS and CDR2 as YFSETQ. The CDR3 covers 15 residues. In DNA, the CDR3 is TGCGCCAGCAGCTTTCAGGGGGCGCCGAACACTGAAGCTTTCTTT. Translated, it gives CASSFQGAPNTEAFF.

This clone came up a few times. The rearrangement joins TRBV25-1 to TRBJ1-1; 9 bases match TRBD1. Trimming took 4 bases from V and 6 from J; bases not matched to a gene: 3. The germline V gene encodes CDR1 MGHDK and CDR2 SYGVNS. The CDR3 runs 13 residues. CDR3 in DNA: TGTGCCAGCAGTGGGGACAGGGTAGCTGAAGCTTTCTTT. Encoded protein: CASSGDRVAEAFF.

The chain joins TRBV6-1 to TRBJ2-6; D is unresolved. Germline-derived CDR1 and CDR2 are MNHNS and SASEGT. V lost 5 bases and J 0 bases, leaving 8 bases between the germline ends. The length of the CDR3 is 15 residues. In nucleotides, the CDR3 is TGTGCCAGCAGTCTCCAGCCCTCTGGGGCCAACGTCCTGACTTTC. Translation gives CASSLQPSGANVLTF.

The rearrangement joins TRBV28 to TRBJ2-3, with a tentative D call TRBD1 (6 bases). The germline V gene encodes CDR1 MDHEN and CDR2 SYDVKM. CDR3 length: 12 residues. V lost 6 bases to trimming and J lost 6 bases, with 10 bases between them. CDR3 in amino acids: CASSLGQDTQYF. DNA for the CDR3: TGTGCCAGCAGCCTTGGACAGGATACGCAGTATTTT.

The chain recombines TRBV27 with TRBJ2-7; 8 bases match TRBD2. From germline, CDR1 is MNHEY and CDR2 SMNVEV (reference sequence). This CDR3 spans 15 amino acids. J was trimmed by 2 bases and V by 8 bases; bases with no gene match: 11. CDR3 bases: TGTGCCAGCGGAGCAACGGGAGGGCCTACCTACGAGCAGTACTTC. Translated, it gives CASGATGGPTYEQYF.

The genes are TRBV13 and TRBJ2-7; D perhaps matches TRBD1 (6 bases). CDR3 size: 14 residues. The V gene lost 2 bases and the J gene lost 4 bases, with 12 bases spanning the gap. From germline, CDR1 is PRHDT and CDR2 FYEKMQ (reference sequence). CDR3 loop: CASSLTRGLYEQYF. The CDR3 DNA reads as TGTGCCAGCAGCTTAACCAGGGGATTATACGAGCAGTACTTC. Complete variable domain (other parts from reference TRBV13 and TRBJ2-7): AAGVIQSPRHLIKEKRETATLKCYPIPRHDTVYWYQQGPGQDPQFLISFYEKMQSDKGSIPDRFSAQQFSDYHSELNMSSLELGDSALYFCASSLTRGLYEQYFGPGTRLTVT.

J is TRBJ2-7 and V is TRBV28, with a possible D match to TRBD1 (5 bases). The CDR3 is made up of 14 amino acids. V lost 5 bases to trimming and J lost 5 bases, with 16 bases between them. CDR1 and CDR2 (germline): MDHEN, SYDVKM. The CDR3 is CASSLRAVSHEQYF. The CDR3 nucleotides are TGTGCCAGCAGTCTCAGGGCAGTTTCCCACGAGCAGTACTTC.

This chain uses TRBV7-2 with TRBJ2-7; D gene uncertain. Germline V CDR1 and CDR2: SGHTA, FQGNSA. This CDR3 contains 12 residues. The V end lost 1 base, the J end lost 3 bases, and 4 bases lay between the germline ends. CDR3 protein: CASSLDFYEQYF. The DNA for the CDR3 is TGTGCCAGCAGCTTAGATTTCTACGAGCAGTACTTC.

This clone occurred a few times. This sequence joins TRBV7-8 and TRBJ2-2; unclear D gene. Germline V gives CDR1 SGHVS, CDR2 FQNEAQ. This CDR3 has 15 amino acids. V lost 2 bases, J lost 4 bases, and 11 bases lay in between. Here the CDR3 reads CASSLWQEGTGELFF. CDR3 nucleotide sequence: TGTGCCAGCAGCTTATGGCAGGAAGGCACCGGGGAGCTGTTTTTT. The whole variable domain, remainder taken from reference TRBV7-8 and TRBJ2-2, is GAGVSQSPRYKVAKRGQDVALRCDPISGHVSLFWYQQALGQGPEFLTYFQNEAQLDKSGLPSDRFFAERPEGSVSTLKIQRTQQEDSAVYLCASSLWQEGTGELFFGEGSRLTVL.

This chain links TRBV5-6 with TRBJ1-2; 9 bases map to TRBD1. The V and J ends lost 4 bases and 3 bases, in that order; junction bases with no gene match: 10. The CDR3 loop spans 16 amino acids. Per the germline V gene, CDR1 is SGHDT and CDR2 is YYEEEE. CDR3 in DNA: TGTGCCAGCAGCCGTCCCGGGACAGGGACCTACTATGGCTACACCTTC. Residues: CASSRPGTGTYYGYTF.

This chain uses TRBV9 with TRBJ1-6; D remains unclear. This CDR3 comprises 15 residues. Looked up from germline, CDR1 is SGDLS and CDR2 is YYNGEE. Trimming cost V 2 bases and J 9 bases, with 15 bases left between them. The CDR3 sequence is CASSVGRPGGSPLHF. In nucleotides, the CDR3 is TGTGCCAGCAGCGTTGGCCGCCCGGGAGGTTCACCCCTCCACTTT.

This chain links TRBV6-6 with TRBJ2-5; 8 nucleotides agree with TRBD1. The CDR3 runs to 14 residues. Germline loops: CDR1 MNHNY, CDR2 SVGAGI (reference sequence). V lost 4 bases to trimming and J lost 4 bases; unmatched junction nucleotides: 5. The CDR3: CASSFQGAGETQYF. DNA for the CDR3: TGTGCCAGCAGTTTCCAGGGGGCTGGAGAGACCCAGTACTTC.

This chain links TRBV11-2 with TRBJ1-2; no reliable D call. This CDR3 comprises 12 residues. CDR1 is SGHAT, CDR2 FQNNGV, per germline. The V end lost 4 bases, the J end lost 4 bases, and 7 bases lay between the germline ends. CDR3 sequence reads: CASSSLGYGYTF. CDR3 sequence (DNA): TGTGCCAGCAGCTCCCTGGGCTATGGCTACACCTTC.

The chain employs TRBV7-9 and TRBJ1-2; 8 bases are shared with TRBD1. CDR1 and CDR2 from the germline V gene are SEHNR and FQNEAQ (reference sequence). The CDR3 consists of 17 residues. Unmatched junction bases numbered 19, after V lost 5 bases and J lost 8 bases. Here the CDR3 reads CASSATVATGGTGGYTF. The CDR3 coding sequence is TGTGCCAGCAGCGCGACCGTTGCTACAGGGGGTACGGGGGGCTACACCTTC.

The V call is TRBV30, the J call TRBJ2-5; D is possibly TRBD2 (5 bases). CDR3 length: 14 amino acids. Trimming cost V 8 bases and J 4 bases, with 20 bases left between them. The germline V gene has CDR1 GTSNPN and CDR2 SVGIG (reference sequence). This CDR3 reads CAQSPRGWLETQYF. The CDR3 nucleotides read TGTGCCCAATCCCCCCGAGGGTGGTTAGAGACCCAGTACTTC.

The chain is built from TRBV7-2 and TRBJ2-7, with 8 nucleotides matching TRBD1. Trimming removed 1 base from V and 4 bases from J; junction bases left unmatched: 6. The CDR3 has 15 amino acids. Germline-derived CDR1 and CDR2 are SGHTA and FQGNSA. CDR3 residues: CASSLDWTGIYEQYF. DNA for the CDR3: TGTGCCAGCAGCTTAGACTGGACAGGGATTTACGAGCAGTACTTC.